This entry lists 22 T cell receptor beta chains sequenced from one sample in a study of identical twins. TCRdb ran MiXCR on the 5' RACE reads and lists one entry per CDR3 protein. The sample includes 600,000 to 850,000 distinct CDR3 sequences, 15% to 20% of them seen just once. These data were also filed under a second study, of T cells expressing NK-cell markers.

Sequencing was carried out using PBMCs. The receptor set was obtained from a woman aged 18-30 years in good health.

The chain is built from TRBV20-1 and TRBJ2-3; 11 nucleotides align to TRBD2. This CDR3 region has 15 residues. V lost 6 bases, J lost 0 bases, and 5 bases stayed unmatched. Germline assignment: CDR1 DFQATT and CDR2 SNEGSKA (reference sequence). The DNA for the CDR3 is TGCAGTGCCGCGACTAGCGGGACTAGCACAGATACGCAGTATTTT. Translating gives CSAATSGTSTDTQYF.

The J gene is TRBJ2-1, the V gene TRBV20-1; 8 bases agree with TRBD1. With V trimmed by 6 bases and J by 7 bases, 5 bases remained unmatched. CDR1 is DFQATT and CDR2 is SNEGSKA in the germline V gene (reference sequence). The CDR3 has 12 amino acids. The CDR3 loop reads CSARTGRNEQFF. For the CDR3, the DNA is TGCAGTGCAAGGACAGGGAGGAATGAGCAGTTCTTC.

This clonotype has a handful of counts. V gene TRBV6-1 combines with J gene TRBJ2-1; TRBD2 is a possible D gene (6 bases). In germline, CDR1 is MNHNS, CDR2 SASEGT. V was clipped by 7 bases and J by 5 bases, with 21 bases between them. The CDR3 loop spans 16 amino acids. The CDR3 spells CASTQSLARGDNEQFF. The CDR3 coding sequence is TGTGCCAGCACCCAATCGCTAGCGAGGGGCGACAATGAGCAGTTCTTC.

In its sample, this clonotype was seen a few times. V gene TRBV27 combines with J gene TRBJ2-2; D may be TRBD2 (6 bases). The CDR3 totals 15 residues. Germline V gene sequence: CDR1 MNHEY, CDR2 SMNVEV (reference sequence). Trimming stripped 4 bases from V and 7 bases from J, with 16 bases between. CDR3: CASSWTMGLGGELFF. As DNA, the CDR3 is TGTGCCAGCAGTTGGACTATGGGGCTAGGCGGGGAGCTGTTTTTT.

DNA of the CDR3: TGCGCCAGCAGCCAAGTGGCGTACAGAGCCGAGCCGCAGTATTTT. This gives the protein CASSQVAYRAEPQYF. The gene calls are TRBV4-3 and TRBJ2-3; unclear D gene. This CDR3 is 15 amino acids long. Germline loops: CDR1 LGHNA, CDR2 YSLEER. V was cut by 1 base and J by 10 bases, with 18 bases left in between.

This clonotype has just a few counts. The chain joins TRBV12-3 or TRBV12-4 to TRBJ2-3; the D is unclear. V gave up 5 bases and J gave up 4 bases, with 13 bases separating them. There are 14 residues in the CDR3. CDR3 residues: CASSPTTPPDTQYF. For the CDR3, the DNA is TGTGCCAGCAGTCCGACGACTCCGCCAGATACGCAGTATTTT.

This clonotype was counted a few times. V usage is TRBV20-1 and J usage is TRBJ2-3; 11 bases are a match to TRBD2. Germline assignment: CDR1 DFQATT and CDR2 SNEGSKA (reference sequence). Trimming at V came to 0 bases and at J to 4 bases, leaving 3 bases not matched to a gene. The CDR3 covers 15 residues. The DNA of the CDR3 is TGCAGTGCTAGAGATAGTAGCGGGGGGGCAGATACGCAGTATTTT. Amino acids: CSARDSSGGADTQYF.

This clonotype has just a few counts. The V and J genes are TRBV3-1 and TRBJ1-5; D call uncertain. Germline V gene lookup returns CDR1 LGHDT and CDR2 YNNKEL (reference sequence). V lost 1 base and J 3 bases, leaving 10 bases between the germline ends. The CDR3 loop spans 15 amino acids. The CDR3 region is CASSQVSDPNQPQHF. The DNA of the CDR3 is TGTGCCAGCAGCCAAGTATCGGACCCCAATCAGCCCCAGCATTTT.

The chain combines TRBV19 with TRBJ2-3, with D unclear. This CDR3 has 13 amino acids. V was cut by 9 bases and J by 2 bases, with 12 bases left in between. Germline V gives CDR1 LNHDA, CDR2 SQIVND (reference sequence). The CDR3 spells CASRRSATDTQYF. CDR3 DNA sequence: TGTGCCAGCCGGAGATCAGCCACAGATACGCAGTATTTT.

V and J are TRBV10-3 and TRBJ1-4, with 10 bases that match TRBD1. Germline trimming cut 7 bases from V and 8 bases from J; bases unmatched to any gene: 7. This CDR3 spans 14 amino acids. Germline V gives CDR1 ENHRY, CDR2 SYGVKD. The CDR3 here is CAIKAGQGEEKLFF. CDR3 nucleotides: TGTGCCATCAAGGCCGGACAGGGGGAGGAAAAACTGTTTTTT.

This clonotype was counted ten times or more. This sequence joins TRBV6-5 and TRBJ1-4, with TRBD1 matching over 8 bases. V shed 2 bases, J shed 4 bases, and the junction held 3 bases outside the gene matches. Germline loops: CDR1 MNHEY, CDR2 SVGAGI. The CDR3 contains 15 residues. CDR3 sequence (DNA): TGTGCCAGCAGTTACCGACAGGGGAGTAATGAAAAACTGTTTTTT. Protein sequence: CASSYRQGSNEKLFF.

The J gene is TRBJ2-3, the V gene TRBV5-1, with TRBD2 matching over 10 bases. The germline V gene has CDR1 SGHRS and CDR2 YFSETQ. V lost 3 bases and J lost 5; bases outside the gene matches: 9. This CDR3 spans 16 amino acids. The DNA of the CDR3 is TGCGCCAGCAGCTCTTTAGCGGGGGGCCCGATAGATACGCAGTATTTT. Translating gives CASSSLAGGPIDTQYF.

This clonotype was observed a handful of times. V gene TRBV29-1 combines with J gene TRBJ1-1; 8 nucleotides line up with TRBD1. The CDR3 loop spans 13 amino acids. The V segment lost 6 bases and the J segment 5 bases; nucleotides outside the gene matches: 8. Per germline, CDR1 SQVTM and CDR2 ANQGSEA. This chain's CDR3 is CSVIDRGGTEAFF. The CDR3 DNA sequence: TGCAGCGTCATAGACAGGGGAGGGACTGAAGCTTTCTTT.

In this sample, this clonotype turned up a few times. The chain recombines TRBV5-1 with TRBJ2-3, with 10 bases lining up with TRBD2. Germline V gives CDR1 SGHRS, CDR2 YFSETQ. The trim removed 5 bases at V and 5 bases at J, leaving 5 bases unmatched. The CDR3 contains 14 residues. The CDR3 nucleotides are TGCGCCAGCAGGGGCGGACTAGCGGTAGATACGCAGTATTTT. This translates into CASRGGLAVDTQYF.

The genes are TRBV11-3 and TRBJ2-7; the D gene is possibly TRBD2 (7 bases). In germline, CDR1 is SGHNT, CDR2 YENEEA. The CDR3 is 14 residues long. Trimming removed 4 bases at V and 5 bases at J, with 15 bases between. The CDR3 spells CASSSGRGGNEQYF. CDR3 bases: TGTGCCAGCAGCTCGGGTCGCGGGGGCAACGAGCAGTACTTC.

CDR3 bases: TGCAGTGCTAGGATGGTACAACGCTCCTACAATGAGCAGTTCTTC. Translating it yields CSARMVQRSYNEQFF. V gene TRBV20-1 combines with J gene TRBJ2-1; D remains ambiguous. The CDR3 has 15 amino acids. V lost 3 bases and J lost 0, with 12 bases in between. Looked up from germline, CDR1 is DFQATT and CDR2 is SNEGSKA (reference sequence).

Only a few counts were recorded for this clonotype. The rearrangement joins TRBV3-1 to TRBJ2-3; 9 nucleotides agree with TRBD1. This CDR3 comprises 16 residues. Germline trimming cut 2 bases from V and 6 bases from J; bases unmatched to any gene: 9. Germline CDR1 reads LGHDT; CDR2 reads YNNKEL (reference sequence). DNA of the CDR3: TGTGCCAGCAGCCAACGAGACAGGGGGTCCAGGGATACGCAGTATTTT. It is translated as CASSQRDRGSRDTQYF.

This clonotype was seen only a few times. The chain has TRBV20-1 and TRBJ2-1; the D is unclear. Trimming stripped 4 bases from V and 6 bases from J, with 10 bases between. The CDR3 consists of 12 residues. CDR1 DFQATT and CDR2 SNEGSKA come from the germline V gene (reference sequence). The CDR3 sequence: CSAMNHVNEQFF. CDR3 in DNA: TGCAGTGCTATGAATCACGTCAATGAGCAGTTCTTC.

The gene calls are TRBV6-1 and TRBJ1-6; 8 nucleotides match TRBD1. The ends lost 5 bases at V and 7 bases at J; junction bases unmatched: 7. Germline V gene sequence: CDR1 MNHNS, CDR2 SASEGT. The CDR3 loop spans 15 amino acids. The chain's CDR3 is CASSPRDRSNSPLHF. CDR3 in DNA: TGTGCCAGCAGTCCCCGGGACAGGTCGAATTCACCCCTCCACTTT.

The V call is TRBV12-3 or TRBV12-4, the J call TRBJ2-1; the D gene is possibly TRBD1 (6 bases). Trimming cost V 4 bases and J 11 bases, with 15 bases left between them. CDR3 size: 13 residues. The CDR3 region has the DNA TGTGCCAGCAGTTCACAAGACAGGTTCAAGCAGTTCTTC. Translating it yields CASSSQDRFKQFF.

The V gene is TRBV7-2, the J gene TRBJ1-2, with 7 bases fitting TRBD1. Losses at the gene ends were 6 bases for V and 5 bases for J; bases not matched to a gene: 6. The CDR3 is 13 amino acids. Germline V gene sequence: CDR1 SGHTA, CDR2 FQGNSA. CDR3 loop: CASRPRGVYGYTF. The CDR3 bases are TGTGCCAGCAGACCCAGGGGGGTTTATGGCTACACCTTC.

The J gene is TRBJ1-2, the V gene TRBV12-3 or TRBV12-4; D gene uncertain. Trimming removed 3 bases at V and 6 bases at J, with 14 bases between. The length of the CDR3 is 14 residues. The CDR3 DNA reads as TGTGCCAGCAGTTTTGCAAGGAACTTCCATGGCTACACCTTC. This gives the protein CASSFARNFHGYTF.